This T cell receptor (beta chain) is drawn from a study of T-cell reconstitution after alpha-beta-depleted transplantation in children. It was with unique molecular identifiers that the TCRbeta library was prepared. TCRdb reanalysed the PCR reads using MiXCR and keeps one entry per CDR3 protein. Among about a million distinct CDR3 sequences listed, about 29% were seen once. CDR3 length: 11 amino acids. The V end lost 1 base, the J end lost 3 bases, and 3 bases lay between the germline ends. Germline V gene data show CDR1 as DFQATT and CDR2 as SNEGSKA (reference sequence). This clonotype has a handful of counts.

Sample: PBMCs, mostly from graft donor cells, taken 360 days after TCRalphabeta/CD19-depleted stem cell transplant. The genes are TRBV20-1 and TRBJ2-5; D is ambiguous. This receptor was obtained from a boy younger than two who had a stem cell transplant for SCID, so the T cells may come from the graft donor. The CDR3 is CSARVEETQYF. CDR3 bases: TGCAGTGCTAGAGTAGAAGAGACCCAGTACTTC.